This TCR beta chain was sequenced in a study of OX40 agonist ivuxolimab in advanced cancers. Study-level information: Administration of intravenous ivuxolimab to patients occurred every 2 weeks at 0.01 to 10 mg/kg.

This CDR3 contains 15 residues. The V end was cut by 4 bases, the J end by 1 base, with 14 bases between. Germline-derived CDR1 and CDR2 are SGHDT and YYEEEE. The method was immunoSEQ multiplex PCR; TCRdb's version includes in-frame clones alone and lacks a portion of them. The table records 15,000 to 25,000 clones, about four fifths of them present only once. This sequence was found in an adult with an advanced solid tumor such as melanoma, head and neck, liver or kidney cancer. Source: CD4+ or CD8+ T cells sorted from blood, taken in a trial of the OX40 agonist ivuxolimab. The chain recombines TRBV5-6 with TRBJ1-2; weak D call: TRBD1 (5 bases). The CDR3 sequence: CASSIDSELNYGYTF. The CDR3 DNA sequence: TGTGCCAGCAGCATAGACAGCGAACTTAACTATGGCTACACCTTC.